This record looks at one T cell receptor (beta chain) sequence and its context. This CDR3 has 12 amino acids. The V end lost 7 bases, the J end lost 2 bases, and 8 bases lay between the germline ends. Per germline, CDR1 SNHLY and CDR2 FYNNEI. Repertoires were generated with immunoSEQ multiplex PCR, while TCRdb's copy carries only in-frame clones and drops some. The table has under 200,000 clones, 83% seen once. The sample belongs to a study of blood T cell repertoires in COVID-19. Study in general: Samples of COVID-19 (acute and convalescent) were obtained from the United States, Italy and Spain.

The source material was peripheral blood. The sequence was collected from a human donor in a cohort sampled during active COVID-19. The genes are TRBV2 and TRBJ1-1; D call uncertain. The CDR3 DNA sequence: TGTGCCAGCAACTTCTTTAACACTGAAGCTTTCTTT. It encodes CASNFFNTEAFF.